This is a list of T cell receptor beta chains from one sample in a study of T cells in Graves' hyperthyroidism and ophthalmopathy. In TCRdb, the multiplex PCR reads were re-called with MiXCR into one record per CDR3 protein. The sample lists about half a million distinct CDR3 sequences, around 20% seen once, with about 30% in the top ten. What was sequenced was blood. The receptors here all came from a young man with Graves' hyperthyroidism. CDR3s include the opening cysteine and the closing phenylalanine or tryptophan. A D gene is named only where the DNA matches it firmly. Where a row states a size, it is once, few, many or the class of an expanded clone; other rows omit it.

clone size,J gene,D gene,V gene,CDR3 DNA,CDR3 protein
.,TRBJ2-5,.,TRBV12-3/TRBV12-4,TGTGCCAGCAGTTTAGAAGTAGGGGAAGAGACGGAGTACTTC,CASSLEVGEETEYF
many,TRBJ2-7,.,TRBV5-1,TGCGCCAGCAGACTCAGGCCCACCTACGAGCAGTACTTC,CASRLRPTYEQYF
many,TRBJ1-1,.,TRBV5-1,TGCGCCAGCAGCTTGATCGGGACGGGAACTGAAGCTTTCTTT,CASSLIGTGTEAFF
.,TRBJ2-7,TRBD1,TRBV6-2/TRBV6-3,TGTGCCAGCAGCCAACTGGGACAGGGGGTCTACGAGCAGTACTTC,CASSQLGQGVYEQYF
many,TRBJ1-5,.,TRBV19,TGTGCCAGTAGGGTCCTCTTTAGCAATCAGCCCCAGCATTTT,CASRVLFSNQPQHF
many,TRBJ2-5,.,TRBV5-6,TGTGCCAGCAGCTCCAGCTGGGTTCGGCAAGAGACCCAGTACTTC,CASSSSWVRQETQYF
few,TRBJ1-5,.,TRBV5-1,TGCGCCAGCAGCAGACCGACAGGAGGCAATCAGCCCCAGCATTTT,CASSRPTGGNQPQHF
many,TRBJ2-7,.,TRBV6-5,TGTGCCAGCAGTTACCGCGCACAGGGAAACGAGCAGTACTTC,CASSYRAQGNEQYF
many,TRBJ1-1,.,TRBV6-1,TGTGCCAGCAGAGAAGGCCCCCGTGAAGCTTTCTTT,CASREGPREAFF
many,TRBJ1-5,TRBD1,TRBV19,TGTGCCAGTACTAGGACAGGACTTCTCAATCAGCCCCAGCATTTT,CASTRTGLLNQPQHF
.,TRBJ2-5,.,TRBV7-2,TGTGCCAGCACCAGACGGGCTAGCTACCAAGAGACCCAGTACTTC,CASTRRASYQETQYF
many,TRBJ1-2,.,TRBV30,TGTGCCTGGAGAGGGACGACTACACAGGGCTACACCTTC,CAWRGTTTQGYTF
many,TRBJ1-1,.,TRBV30,TGTGCCTGCAGACCCCTGAACACTGAAGCTTTCTTT,CACRPLNTEAFF
few,TRBJ1-2,TRBD1,TRBV12-3/TRBV12-4,TGTGCCAGCAGCACGGGACAGGGGTATGGCTACACCTTC,CASSTGQGYGYTF
.,TRBJ2-7,.,TRBV6-5,TGTGCCAGCAGTTACATGGCAGGGGTGGCGTACGAGCAGTACTTC,CASSYMAGVAYEQYF
many,TRBJ1-1,.,TRBV6-5,TGTGCCAGCAGTTACTCGTTCGACAGTGAAGCTTTCTTT,CASSYSFDSEAFF
.,TRBJ2-2,TRBD2,TRBV9,TGTGCCAGCAGCGCGTTAGCGGGGGGTCACGCCGGGGAGCTGTTTTTT,CASSALAGGHAGELFF
many,TRBJ1-1,.,TRBV29-1,TGCAGCGTGGACACTTGGGGCGAAGGAAACACTGAAGCTTTCTTT,CSVDTWGEGNTEAFF
many,TRBJ2-7,TRBD1,TRBV12-5,TGTGCTAGTGGTTGGGACAGCCTCTACGAGCAGTACTTC,CASGWDSLYEQYF
many,TRBJ2-7,TRBD2,TRBV7-9,TGTGCCAGCACCCCGGGGGGGGTTACCTACGAGCAGTACTTC,CASTPGGVTYEQYF
.,TRBJ2-7,TRBD2,TRBV28,TGTGCCAGCAGTTCATTATCGACTAGCGGAACCCACGAGCAGTACTTC,CASSSLSTSGTHEQYF
many,TRBJ1-2,.,TRBV12-3/TRBV12-4,TGTGCGTCCATGGGGGGACTAGACTATGGCTACACCTTC,CASMGGLDYGYTF
many,TRBJ2-5,TRBD1,TRBV29-1,TGCAGCGTTGATCGGCGGACAGGGATCCAAGAGACCCAGTACTTC,CSVDRRTGIQETQYF
many,TRBJ2-7,TRBD1,TRBV13,TGTGCCAGCAGCGCTCCGGGACAGGGCCCCTACGAGCAGTACTTC,CASSAPGQGPYEQYF
few,TRBJ2-7,TRBD1,TRBV28,TGTGCCAGCAGAGGGACAGGGCTCTCCTACGAGCAGTACTTC,CASRGTGLSYEQYF
.,TRBJ1-1,.,TRBV28,TGTGCCAGCAGTTGGGGGGGCGTCGTGAACACTGAAGCTTTCTTT,CASSWGGVVNTEAFF
many,TRBJ2-7,.,TRBV20-1,TGCAGTGCTAGGACAGAGACCTACGAGCAGTACTTC,CSARTETYEQYF
many,TRBJ2-7,TRBD1,TRBV5-1,TGCGCCAGCAGCCCGGGGACAGCCGCGACCTACGAGCAGTACTTC,CASSPGTAATYEQYF
many,TRBJ2-4,TRBD2,TRBV5-1,TGCGCCAGCAGCTTGGCGGTCGGGGGGGCAGGAAACATTCAGTACTTC,CASSLAVGGAGNIQYF
few,TRBJ2-7,TRBD1,TRBV20-1,TGCAGTGCTACAGACAGGGTATTATCCTACGAGCAGTACTTC,CSATDRVLSYEQYF
many,TRBJ1-1,TRBD1,TRBV6-5,TGTGCCAGCAGTTTACAGGGGGCGACTGAAGCTTTCTTT,CASSLQGATEAFF
many,TRBJ2-7,.,TRBV6-5,TGTGCCAGCGGTATCCAGGGGGGGATCTCCTACGAGCAGTACTTC,CASGIQGGISYEQYF
few,TRBJ1-5,.,TRBV30,TGTGCCTGGAGTGTCGCTGGGAATCAGCCCCAGCATTTT,CAWSVAGNQPQHF
many,TRBJ2-7,.,TRBV30,TGTGCCTGGAGTGTATCGGGGGGCGGGTACGAGCAGTACTTC,CAWSVSGGGYEQYF
many,TRBJ2-2,.,TRBV10-1,TGCGCCAGCAGTCCCTCGGGGGATTCGTGGGAGCTGTTTTTT,CASSPSGDSWELFF
many,TRBJ1-5,.,TRBV12-3/TRBV12-4,TGTGCCAGCAGTTTGATGTCTCGGGGGGATCAGCCCCAGCATTTT,CASSLMSRGDQPQHF
.,TRBJ1-2,.,TRBV3-1,TGTGCCAGCAGCCAAGACTGGGCCGGACCCTATGGCTACACCTTC,CASSQDWAGPYGYTF
many,TRBJ1-2,TRBD1,TRBV9,TGTGCCAGCAGCGTAGCCGCTGGGGACAGGGGCGGCTACACCTTC,CASSVAAGDRGGYTF
many,TRBJ2-5,.,TRBV5-5,TGTGCCAGCAGCTCCCCTGGGGTAGGGGCGGATGAGACCCAGTACTTC,CASSSPGVGADETQYF
many,TRBJ1-1,.,TRBV28,TGTGCCAGCAGTCCCTCCGAGAACACTGAAGCTTTCTTT,CASSPSENTEAFF
many,TRBJ1-5,TRBD1,TRBV12-3/TRBV12-4,TGTGCCAGCAGTACTGGACAGGGGGCGGGTAGCAATCAGCCCCAGCATTTT,CASSTGQGAGSNQPQHF
many,TRBJ1-1,TRBD1,TRBV7-2,TGTGCCAGCAGCCCATACAGGGGGAGCACTGAAGCTTTCTTT,CASSPYRGSTEAFF
.,TRBJ1-1,TRBD1,TRBV12-3/TRBV12-4,TGTGCCAGCAGCAAGGAACAGGGGCTGAACACTGAAGCTTTCTTT,CASSKEQGLNTEAFF
.,TRBJ2-5,.,TRBV20-1,TGCAGTGCTAGAGACCCATCAGGGGTCCAAGAGACCCAGTACTTC,CSARDPSGVQETQYF
many,TRBJ2-7,.,TRBV10-2,TGCGCCAGCAGCGAAGCGGCCTACGAGCAGTACTTC,CASSEAAYEQYF
many,TRBJ2-3,.,TRBV30,TGTGCCTGGAGTGTACTGATAGATACGCAGTATTTT,CAWSVLIDTQYF
many,TRBJ2-7,TRBD1,TRBV28,TGTGCCAGCAGTCCGCAGACAGGGCGCCTCTACGAGCAGTACTTC,CASSPQTGRLYEQYF
many,TRBJ1-5,.,TRBV19,TGTGCCAGACCACCGGGACGGGGGCCTCAACACCAGCATTTT,CARPPGRGPQHQHF
many,TRBJ1-3,.,TRBV28,TGTGCCAGCAGTTTAAGGGTCGGAGATGTCTCTGGAAACACCATATATTTT,CASSLRVGDVSGNTIYF